These 8 T cell receptor beta chains were all obtained from the same sample, sequenced in a study of blood T cell repertoires in COVID-19. TCRdb's table, derived via immunoSEQ multiplex PCR, lists solely in-frame clones and lacks some. The sample has over 200,000 clones, under 85% seen once. The sequencing input was peripheral blood. The receptors originated from a woman aged 30 to 39 with COVID-19, enrolled during active disease.

The chain couples TRBV6-6 to TRBJ1-2, with TRBD1 identical over 8 bases. Germline CDR1 and CDR2: MNHNY and SVGAGI (reference sequence). V lost 2 bases to trimming and J lost 0 bases; unmatched junction nucleotides: 2. The CDR3 has 15 residues. For the CDR3, the DNA is TGTGCCAGCAGTTACACGGGACAGGCTAACTATGGCTACACCTTC. It specifies CASSYTGQANYGYTF.

This clone has only one observation. The chain has TRBV7-9 and TRBJ2-5; no firm D call. The length of the CDR3 is 13 residues. The germline CDR1 and CDR2 sequences are SEHNR and FQNEAQ (reference sequence). V was pared by 1 base and J by 4 bases, with 7 bases between. The CDR3 coding sequence is TGTGCCAGCAGCTTAGGCAGTTCAGAGACCCAGTACTTC. Translating it yields CASSLGSSETQYF.

V and J are TRBV19 and TRBJ2-5, with D perhaps matching TRBD1 (5 bases). Germline loops: CDR1 LNHDA, CDR2 SQIVND (reference sequence). Trimming pared 5 bases from V and 7 bases from J, leaving 23 bases between. The CDR3 contains 16 residues. Written as DNA, the CDR3 is TGTGCCAGTAGTCCAATGGACAACTCCCCCCAGGGGACCCAGTACTTC. It is translated as CASSPMDNSPQGTQYF.

The V gene is TRBV12-2, the J gene TRBJ1-2; the DNA was not used to check the table's D call, TRBD1. TRBV12-2 is marked as a pseudogene. This CDR3 is built from 12 residues. The CDR3 DNA sequence: TGTGCAGGATGGGGGGACAGCTATGGCTACACCTTC. Encoded protein: CAGWGDSYGYTF.

There are a few counts of this clone. This chain connects TRBV4-2 to TRBJ2-5, with D perhaps matching TRBD1 (6 bases). There are 14 residues in the CDR3. CDR1 and CDR2 (germline): LGHNA, YNFKEQ. V was shortened by 5 bases and J by 2 bases, with 12 bases between the two germline ends. The CDR3 reads CASSSRQEQETQYF. The CDR3 DNA follows: TGTGCCAGCAGCTCCCGACAGGAACAAGAGACCCAGTACTTC.

The chain is built from TRBV30 and TRBJ1-1, with TRBD1 matching over 7 bases. The CDR3 sequence is 12 residues long. Germline CDR1 GTSNPN, CDR2 SVGIG (reference sequence). Unmatched junction bases numbered 3, after V lost 0 bases and J lost 8 bases. The CDR3, as DNA: TGTGCCTGGAGTGTAGGGACAGTGGAAGCTTTCTTT. Amino acid sequence: CAWSVGTVEAFF. Combining the CDR3 with reference TRBV30 and TRBJ1-1 gives the whole variable domain SQTIHQWPATLVQPVGSPLSLECTVEGTSNPNLYWYRQAAGRGLQLLFYSVGIGQISSEVPQNLSASRPQDRQFILSSKKLLLSDSGFYLCAWSVGTVEAFFGQGTRLTVV.

The CDR3 loop is CASSSRTGGYYGYTF. CDR3 DNA sequence: TGTGCCAGCAGCTCAAGGACAGGGGGCTACTATGGCTACACCTTC. V gene TRBV13 combines with J gene TRBJ1-2; TRBD1 matches at 11 bases. The CDR3 has 15 amino acids. Germline CDR1 is PRHDT and CDR2 is FYEKMQ (reference sequence). With V trimmed by 4 bases and J by 3 bases, 4 bases remained unmatched.

The chain combines TRBV15 with TRBJ2-1, with 8 bases matching TRBD2. Trimming cost V 1 base and J 7 bases; bases outside gene matches: 6. The CDR3 has 15 residues. Germline V lookup: CDR1 LNHNV, CDR2 YYDKDF (reference sequence). CDR3 sequence reads: CATSRGLAGVNEQFF. DNA of the CDR3: TGTGCCACCAGCAGAGGGCTAGCGGGTGTTAATGAGCAGTTCTTC.